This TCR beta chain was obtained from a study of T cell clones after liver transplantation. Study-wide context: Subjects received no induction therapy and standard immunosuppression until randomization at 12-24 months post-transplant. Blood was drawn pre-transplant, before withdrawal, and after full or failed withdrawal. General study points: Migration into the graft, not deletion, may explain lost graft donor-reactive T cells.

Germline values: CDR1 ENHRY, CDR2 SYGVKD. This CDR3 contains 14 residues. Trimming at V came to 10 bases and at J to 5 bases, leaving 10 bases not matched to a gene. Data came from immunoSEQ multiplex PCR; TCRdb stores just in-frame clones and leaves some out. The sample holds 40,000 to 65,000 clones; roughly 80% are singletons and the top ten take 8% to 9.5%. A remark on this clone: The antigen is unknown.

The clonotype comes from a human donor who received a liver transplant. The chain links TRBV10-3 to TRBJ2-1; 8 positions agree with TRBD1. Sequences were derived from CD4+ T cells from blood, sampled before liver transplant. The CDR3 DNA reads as TGTGCCACCAAAGGACAGGGCAACGACAATGAGCAGTTCTTC. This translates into CATKGQGNDNEQFF.